The 8 T cell receptor beta chains below were found in one sample sequenced in a study of CXCR4 blockade with PD-1 therapy in pancreatic cancer. Sequenced by immunoSEQ multiplex PCR; TCRdb stores in-frame clones only, minus some. This sample has about 1,700 clones; 39% occur once, and the top ten carry around an eighth. The sequenced sample consisted of tumor tissue. Receptors were obtained from a human donor with pancreatic ductal adenocarcinoma.

Concerning this clone: A junction end diverges from the germline sequence, so it may reflect a read error. This chain uses TRBV11-3 with TRBJ1-4, with unresolved D. Per germline, CDR1 SGHNT and CDR2 YENEEA. The CDR3 has 14 residues. The CDR3 region is CATSNPATNEKLFF. The CDR3 region has the DNA TGTGCCACCAGCAATCCCGCAACTAATGAAAAACTGTTTTTT.

This clone is labeled large. This rearrangement joins TRBV11-3 to TRBJ2-3; TRBD1 or TRBD2 may be the D gene (5 bases each). Per the germline V gene, CDR1 is SGHNT and CDR2 is YENEEA. This CDR3 spans 14 amino acids. V was cut by 8 bases and J by 4 bases, with 16 bases left in between. The CDR3 protein is CASGTGMGADTQYF. In nucleotides, the CDR3 is TGTGCCAGCGGAACGGGAATGGGGGCAGATACGCAGTATTTT.

Judged by abundance, this clone is large. The genes are TRBV19 and TRBJ2-1; possible D gene TRBD2, 5 bases. The CDR3 runs 13 residues. The V end lost 2 bases, the J end lost 10 bases, and 12 bases lay between the germline ends. Germline CDR1 and CDR2: LNHDA and SQIVND (reference sequence). CDR3 coding DNA: TGTGCCAGTAGTATAAGTCTGGGAGCGGAGCAGTTCTTC. Protein sequence: CASSISLGAEQFF. Drawing the rest from reference TRBV19 and TRBJ2-1, the complete variable domain is DGGITQSPKYLFRKEGQNVTLSCEQNLNHDAMYWYRQDPGQGLRLIYYSQIVNDFQKGDIAEGYSVSREKKESFPLTVTSAQKNPTAFYLCASSISLGAEQFFGPGTRLTVL.

This clone counts as medium-sized. The chain has TRBV11-3 and TRBJ2-1; D is perhaps TRBD2 (6 bases). CDR3 length: 16 residues. V lost 5 bases and J lost 1, with 15 bases in between. CDR1 is SGHNT and CDR2 is YENEEA in the germline V gene. The CDR3 DNA follows: TGTGCCAGCAGCCCCAGTCTAGCGACATCCTACAATGAGCAGTTCTTC. Translating it yields CASSPSLATSYNEQFF.

In its sample, this clone ranks as medium-sized. This chain joins TRBV11-3 and TRBJ2-2; D perhaps matches TRBD1 (6 bases). Germline V gene sequence: CDR1 SGHNT, CDR2 YENEEA. This CDR3 comprises 15 residues. V lost 2 bases and J 1 base, leaving 8 bases between the germline ends. CDR3 region: CASSLLTGNTGELFF. In nucleotides, the CDR3 is TGTGCCAGCAGCTTACTGACAGGGAACACCGGGGAGCTGTTTTTT.

The rearrangement uses TRBV5-1 and TRBJ1-4; D remains ambiguous. From germline, CDR1 is SGHRS and CDR2 YFSETQ. CDR3 length equals 14 residues. V lost 0 bases, J lost 8 bases, and 11 bases lay in between. CDR3 coding DNA: TGCGCCAGCAGCTTGGACCCAGAAGGGGAAAAACTGTTTTTT. It yields the protein CASSLDPEGEKLFF.

CDR3 loop: CASSPTSGSWEQYF. Written as DNA, the CDR3 is TGTGCCAGCTCACCAACTAGCGGGAGCTGGGAGCAGTACTTC. This chain uses TRBV18 with TRBJ2-7, with 11 bases fitting TRBD2. The V gene end was trimmed by 2 bases and the J gene end by 7 bases; junction bases not matched to a gene: 4. Germline values: CDR1 KGHSH, CDR2 LQKENI. This CDR3 comprises 14 residues.

This chain links TRBV6-7 with TRBJ1-1; D not certain. TRBV6-7 is sorted into the ORF group, with uncertain function. Trimming took 5 bases from V and 7 from J, leaving 14 bases between them. CDR3 length: 13 amino acids. This CDR3 reads CASSTESLYEAFF. The CDR3 DNA reads as TGTGCCAGCAGTACTGAGTCGCTGTATGAAGCTTTCTTT.